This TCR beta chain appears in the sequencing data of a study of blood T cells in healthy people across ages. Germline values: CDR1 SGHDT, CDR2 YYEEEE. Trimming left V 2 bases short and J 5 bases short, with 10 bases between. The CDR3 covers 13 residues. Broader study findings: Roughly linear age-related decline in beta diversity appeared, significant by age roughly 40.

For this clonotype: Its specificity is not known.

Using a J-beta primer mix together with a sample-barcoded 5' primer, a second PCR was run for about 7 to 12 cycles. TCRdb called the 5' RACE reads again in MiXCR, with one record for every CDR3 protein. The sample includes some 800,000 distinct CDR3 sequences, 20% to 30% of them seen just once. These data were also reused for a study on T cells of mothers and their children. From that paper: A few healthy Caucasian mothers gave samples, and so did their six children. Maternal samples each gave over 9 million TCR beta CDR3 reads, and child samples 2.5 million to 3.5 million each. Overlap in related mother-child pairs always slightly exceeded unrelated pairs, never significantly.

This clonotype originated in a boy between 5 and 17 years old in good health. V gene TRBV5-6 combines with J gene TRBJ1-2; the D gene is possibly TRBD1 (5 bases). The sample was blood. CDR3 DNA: TGTGCCAGCAGCTTTCAACAGGAGTATGGCTACACCTTC. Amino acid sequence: CASSFQQEYGYTF.